Only one count was recorded for the clone carrying this TCR beta chain. Its cognate antigen is unknown. This sample was included in a study of T cell responses to AZD1222 COVID-19 vaccine. Here immunoSEQ multiplex PCR was the method, and the copy in TCRdb shows in-frame clones only, minus some. The data contain roughly 100,000 clones, about 89% of them singletons. General observations from the study: Increased Spike-specific TCR breadth and depth were observed after two AZD1222 doses.

Here the sequenced sample was peripheral blood, taken 28 days after the second dose of the MenACWY control vaccine. This TCR came from an adult who received the MenACWY meningococcal vaccine as a control.

The CDR3 DNA follows: TGTGCCAGCAGCCAAGAGTGGGAGACAGGCCCCTATGGCTACACCTTC. Encoded protein: CASSQEWETGPYGYTF. The V call is TRBV4-2, the J call TRBJ1-2; a possible D gene is TRBD1 (6 bases). Germline loops: CDR1 LGHNA, CDR2 YNFKEQ. The CDR3 is 16 amino acids. The V and J ends lost 0 bases and 4 bases respectively, with 15 bases between them.